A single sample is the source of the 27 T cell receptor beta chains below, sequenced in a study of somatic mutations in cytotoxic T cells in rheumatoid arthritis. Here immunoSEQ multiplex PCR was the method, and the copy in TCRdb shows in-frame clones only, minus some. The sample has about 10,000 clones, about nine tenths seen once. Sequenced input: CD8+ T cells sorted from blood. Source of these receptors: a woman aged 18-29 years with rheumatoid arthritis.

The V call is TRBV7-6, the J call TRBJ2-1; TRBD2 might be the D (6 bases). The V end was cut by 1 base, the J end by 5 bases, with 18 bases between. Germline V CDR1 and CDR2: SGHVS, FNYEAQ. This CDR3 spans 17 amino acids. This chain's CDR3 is CASSLDFLAEKNNEQFF. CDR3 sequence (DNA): TGTGCCAGCAGCTTAGACTTCTTAGCGGAGAAAAACAATGAGCAGTTCTTC.

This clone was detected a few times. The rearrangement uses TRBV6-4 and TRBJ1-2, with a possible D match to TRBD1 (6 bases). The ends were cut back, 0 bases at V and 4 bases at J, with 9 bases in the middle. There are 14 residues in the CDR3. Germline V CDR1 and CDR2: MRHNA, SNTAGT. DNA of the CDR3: TGTGCCAGCAGTGACTCGACAGGCGTCTATGGCTACACCTTC. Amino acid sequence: CASSDSTGVYGYTF.

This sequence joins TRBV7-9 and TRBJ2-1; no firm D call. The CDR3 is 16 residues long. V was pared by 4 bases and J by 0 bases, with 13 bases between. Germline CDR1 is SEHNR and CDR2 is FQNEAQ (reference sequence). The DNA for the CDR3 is TGTGCCAGCAGCTCACGACTGAAGAGCTCCTACAATGAGCAGTTCTTC. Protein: CASSSRLKSSYNEQFF.

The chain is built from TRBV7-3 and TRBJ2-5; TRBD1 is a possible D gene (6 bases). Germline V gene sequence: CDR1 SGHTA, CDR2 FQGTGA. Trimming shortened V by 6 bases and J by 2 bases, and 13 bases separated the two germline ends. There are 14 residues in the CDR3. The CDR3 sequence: CASSLERGQETQYF. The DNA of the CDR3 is TGTGCCAGCAGTCTTGAAAGGGGGCAAGAGACCCAGTACTTC. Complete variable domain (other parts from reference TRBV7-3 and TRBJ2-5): GAGVSQTPSNKVTEKGKYVELRCDPISGHTALYWYRQSLGQGPEFLIYFQGTGAADDSGLPNDRFFAVRPEGSVSTLKIQRTERGDSAVYLCASSLERGQETQYFGPGTRLLVL.

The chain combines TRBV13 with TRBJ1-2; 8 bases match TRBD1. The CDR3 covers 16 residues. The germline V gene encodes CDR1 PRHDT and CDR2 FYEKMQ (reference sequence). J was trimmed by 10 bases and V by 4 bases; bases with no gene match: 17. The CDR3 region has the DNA TGTGCCAGCAGCTCCTTGGACAGGGTCGGGGGATTCGACTACACCTTC. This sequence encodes CASSSLDRVGGFDYTF.

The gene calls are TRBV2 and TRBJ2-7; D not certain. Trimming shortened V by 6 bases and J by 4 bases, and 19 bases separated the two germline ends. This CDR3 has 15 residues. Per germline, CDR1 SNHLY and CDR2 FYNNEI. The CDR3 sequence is CASRSLAEQPYEQYF. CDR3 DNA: TGTGCCAGCAGGTCCCTTGCTGAACAGCCTTACGAGCAGTACTTC.

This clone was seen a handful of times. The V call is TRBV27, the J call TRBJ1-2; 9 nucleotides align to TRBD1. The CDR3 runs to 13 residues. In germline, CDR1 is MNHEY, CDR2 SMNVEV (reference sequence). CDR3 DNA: TGTAACACAGGGGGCCTAGCTAACTATGGCTACACCTTC. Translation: CNTGGLANYGYTF.

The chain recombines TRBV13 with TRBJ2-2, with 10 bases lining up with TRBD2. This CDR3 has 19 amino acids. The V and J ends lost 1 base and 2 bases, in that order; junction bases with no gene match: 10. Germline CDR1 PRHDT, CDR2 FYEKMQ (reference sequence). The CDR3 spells CASSLAGGTSEFNTGELFF. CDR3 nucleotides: TGTGCCAGCAGCTTAGCAGGAGGGACTAGCGAATTCAACACCGGGGAGCTGTTTTTT.

CDR3 region: CASSLIITTGNTEAFF. CDR3 coding DNA: TGTGCCAGCAGCTTGATAATCACGACGGGTAACACTGAAGCTTTCTTT. The rearrangement links TRBV11-1 to TRBJ1-1; D not certain. Germline values: CDR1 SGHAT, CDR2 FQDESV (reference sequence). CDR3 size: 16 residues. Trimming removed 3 bases from V and 2 bases from J, with 16 bases in between.

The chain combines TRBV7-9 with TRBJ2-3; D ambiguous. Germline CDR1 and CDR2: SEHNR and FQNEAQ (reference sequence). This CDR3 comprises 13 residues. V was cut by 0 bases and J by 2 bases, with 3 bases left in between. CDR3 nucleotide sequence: TGTGCCAGCAGCTTAGCTAACACAGATACGCAGTATTTT. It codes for CASSLANTDTQYF.

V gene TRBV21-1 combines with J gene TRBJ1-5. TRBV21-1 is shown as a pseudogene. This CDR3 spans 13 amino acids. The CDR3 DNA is TGTGCCAGCAGCAAAGTCGAGGGACAGCCCCAGCATTTT. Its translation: CASSKVEGQPQHF.

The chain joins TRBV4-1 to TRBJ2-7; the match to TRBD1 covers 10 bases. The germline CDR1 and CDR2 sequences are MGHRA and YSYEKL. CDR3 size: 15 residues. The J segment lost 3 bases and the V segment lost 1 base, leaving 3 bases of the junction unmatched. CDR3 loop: CASSQGTGGLYEQYF. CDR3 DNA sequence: TGCGCCAGCAGCCAAGGGACAGGGGGACTCTACGAGCAGTACTTC.

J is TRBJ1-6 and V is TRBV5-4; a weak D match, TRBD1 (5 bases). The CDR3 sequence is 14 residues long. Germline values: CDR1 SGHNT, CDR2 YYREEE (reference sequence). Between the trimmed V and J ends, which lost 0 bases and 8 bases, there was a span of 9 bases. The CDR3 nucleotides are TGTGCCAGCAGCTTGGGCGGGACTGATTCACCCCTCCACTTT. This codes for CASSLGGTDSPLHF.

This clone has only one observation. CDR3 DNA sequence: TGCAGCGCACTTACAGGGGGTAGCTCCTACGAGCAGTACTTC. It translates to CSALTGGSSYEQYF. The V and J genes are TRBV29-1 and TRBJ2-7, with 8 bases that match TRBD1. Looked up from germline, CDR1 is SQVTM and CDR2 is ANQGSEA. With 7 bases clipped from V and 0 bases from J, the junction kept 8 bases outside the gene matches. This CDR3 is built from 14 residues.

The CDR3 here is CASTGAAEANYGYTF. As DNA, the CDR3 is TGTGCCAGCACAGGCGCAGCCGAAGCTAACTATGGCTACACCTTC. The chain recombines TRBV5-6 with TRBJ1-2; D not resolved. V dropped 6 bases and J dropped 0 bases, with 15 bases sitting between them. There are 15 residues in the CDR3. Germline CDR1 reads SGHDT; CDR2 reads YYEEEE.

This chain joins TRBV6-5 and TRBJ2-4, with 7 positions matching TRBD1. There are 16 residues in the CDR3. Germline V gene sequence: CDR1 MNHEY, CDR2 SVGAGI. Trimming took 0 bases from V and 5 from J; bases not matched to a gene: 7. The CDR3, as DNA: TGTGCCAGCAGTTACTCGACTACAGGGGCAGAAAACATTCAGTACTTC. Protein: CASSYSTTGAENIQYF.

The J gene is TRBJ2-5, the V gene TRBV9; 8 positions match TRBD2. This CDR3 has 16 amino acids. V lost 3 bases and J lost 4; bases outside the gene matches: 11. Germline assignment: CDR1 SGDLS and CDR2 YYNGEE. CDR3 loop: CASSAGGEPRGETQYF. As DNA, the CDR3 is TGTGCCAGCAGCGCCGGGGGGGAGCCCAGGGGAGAGACCCAGTACTTC.

CDR3 protein: CASSDWAGDLLYEQYF. In DNA, the CDR3 is TGTGCCAGCAGTGATTGGGCAGGGGATTTGTTGTACGAGCAGTACTTC. The chain employs TRBV25-1 and TRBJ2-7; TRBD1 might be the D (6 bases). Trimming stripped 3 bases from V and 4 bases from J, with 19 bases between. CDR3 length equals 16 residues. CDR1 MGHDK and CDR2 SYGVNS come from the germline V gene.

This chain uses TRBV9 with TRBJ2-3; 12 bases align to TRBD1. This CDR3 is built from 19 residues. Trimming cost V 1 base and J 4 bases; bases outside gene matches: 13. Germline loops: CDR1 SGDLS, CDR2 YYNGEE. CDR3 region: CASSVPSSGTGGYADTQYF. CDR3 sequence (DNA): TGTGCCAGCAGCGTACCCTCATCCGGGACAGGGGGCTATGCAGATACGCAGTATTTT.

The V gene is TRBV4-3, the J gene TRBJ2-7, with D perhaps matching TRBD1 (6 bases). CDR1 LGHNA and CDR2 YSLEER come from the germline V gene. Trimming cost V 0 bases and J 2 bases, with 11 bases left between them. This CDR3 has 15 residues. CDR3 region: CASSQDQGPPYEQYF. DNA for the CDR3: TGCGCCAGCAGCCAAGACCAGGGGCCGCCCTACGAGCAGTACTTC.

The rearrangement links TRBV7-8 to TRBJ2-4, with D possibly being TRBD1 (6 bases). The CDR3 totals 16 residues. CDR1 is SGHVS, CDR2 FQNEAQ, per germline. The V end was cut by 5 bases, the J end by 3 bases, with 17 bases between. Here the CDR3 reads CASSTQGTGSKNIQYF. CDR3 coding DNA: TGTGCCAGCAGCACTCAGGGGACGGGGAGCAAAAACATTCAGTACTTC.

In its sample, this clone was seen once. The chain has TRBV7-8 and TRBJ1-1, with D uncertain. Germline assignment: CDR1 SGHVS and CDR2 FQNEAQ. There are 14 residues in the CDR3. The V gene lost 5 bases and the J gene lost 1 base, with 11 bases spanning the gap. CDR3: CASSLPEGNTEAFF. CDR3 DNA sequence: TGTGCCAGCAGCCTCCCGGAGGGGAACACTGAAGCTTTCTTT.

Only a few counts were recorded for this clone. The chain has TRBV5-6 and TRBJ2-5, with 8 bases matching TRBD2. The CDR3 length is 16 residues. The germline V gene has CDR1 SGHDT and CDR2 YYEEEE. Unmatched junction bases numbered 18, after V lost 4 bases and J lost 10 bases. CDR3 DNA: TGTGCCAGCAGCCATACTCGGGGTAGCGGGATAAGGAGCCAGTACTTC. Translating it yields CASSHTRGSGIRSQYF. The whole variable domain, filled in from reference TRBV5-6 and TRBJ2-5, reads DAGVTQSPTHLIKTRGQQVTLRCSPKSGHDTVSWYQQALGQGPQFIFQYYEEEERQRGNFPDRFSGHQFPNYSSELNVNALLLGDSALYLCASSHTRGSGIRSQYFGPGTRLLVL.

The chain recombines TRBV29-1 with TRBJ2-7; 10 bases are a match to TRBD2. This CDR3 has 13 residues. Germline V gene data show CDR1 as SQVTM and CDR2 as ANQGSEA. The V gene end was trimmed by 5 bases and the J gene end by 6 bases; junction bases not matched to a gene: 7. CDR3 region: CSVNSGRFAEQYF. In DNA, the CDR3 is TGCAGCGTTAATAGCGGGAGGTTCGCCGAGCAGTACTTC.

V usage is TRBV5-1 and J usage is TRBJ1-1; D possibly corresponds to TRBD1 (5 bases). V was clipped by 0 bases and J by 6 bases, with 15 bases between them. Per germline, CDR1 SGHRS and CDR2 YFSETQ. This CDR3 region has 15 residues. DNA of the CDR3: TGCGCCAGCAGCTTGGGGCGGGGCCGACCCCCTGAAGCTTTCTTT. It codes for CASSLGRGRPPEAFF. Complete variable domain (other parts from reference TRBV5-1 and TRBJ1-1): KAGVTQTPRYLIKTRGQQVTLSCSPISGHRSVSWYQQTPGQGLQFLFEYFSETQRNKGNFPGRFSGRQFSNSRSEMNVSTLELGDSALYLCASSLGRGRPPEAFFGQGTRLTVV.

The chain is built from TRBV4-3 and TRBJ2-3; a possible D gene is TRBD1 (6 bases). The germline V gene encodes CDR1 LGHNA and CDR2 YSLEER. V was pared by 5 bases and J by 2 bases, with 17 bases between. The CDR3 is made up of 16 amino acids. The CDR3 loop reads CASSASRDTITDTQYF. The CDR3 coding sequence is TGCGCCAGCAGCGCTTCCCGGGACACAATCACAGATACGCAGTATTTT.

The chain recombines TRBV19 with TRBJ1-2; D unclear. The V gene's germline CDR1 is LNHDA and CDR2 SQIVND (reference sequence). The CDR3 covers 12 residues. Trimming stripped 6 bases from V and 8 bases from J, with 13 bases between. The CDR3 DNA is TGTGCCAGTAGAGCCGGTTCGGGGGGCTACACCTTC. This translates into CASRAGSGGYTF.